There are a few counts of the clone carrying this T cell receptor beta chain. Trimming took 7 bases from V and 5 from J; bases not matched to a gene: 3. Per germline, CDR1 GTSNPN and CDR2 SVGIG (reference sequence). There are 14 residues in the CDR3. The data were obtained in a study of read filtering for tumor transcriptome and immune sequencing. From 400 to 450 ng of RNA, a library with molecular barcoded alpha/delta and beta/gamma adaptors was made. MiXCR, applied by TCRdb to the reads, yields one record per CDR3 protein. Counted here are roughly 41,000 distinct CDR3 sequences, roughly 13% occurring once; the ten biggest clones make up about 36%.

The sequenced sample was a population of CD138-negative cells sorted from bone marrow. The receptor was isolated from a donor over 35 with multiple myeloma. The genes are TRBV30 and TRBJ2-2, with TRBD2 matching over 14 bases. CDR3 DNA: TGTGCCTTGGGACTAGCGGGAGTTACCGGGGAGCTGTTTTTT. Translating gives CALGLAGVTGELFF.